This T cell receptor beta chain was observed in a study of STAT5B mutations in CD4+ large granular lymphocyte leukemia. Whole-study context: The CDR3 'QG' motif was associated with a particular HLA allele among healthy donors. Study-wide results and limits: Top patient clones used TRBV06 genes more often: 8/27 versus 2/35 in controls. Patient CD4-sorted repertoires looked more clonal than healthy CD4+ repertoires, even without putative leukemic clones. Main leukemic clonotypes were patient-specific, but roughly 26% appeared at low frequency elsewhere.

Produced via immunoSEQ multiplex PCR; TCRdb's table is partial and in-frame only. This repertoire shows over 30,000 clones, roughly 87% found once; its top ten account for about 3.2%. As to this clone: Its antigen is not identified.

Per germline, CDR1 LGHNA and CDR2 YSLEER. V was pared by 8 bases and J by 4 bases, with 10 bases of the junction left unmatched. This CDR3 is 15 amino acids long. The source is a human donor in good health. The V and J genes are TRBV4-3 and TRBJ2-3; the match to TRBD2 covers 9 bases. What was sequenced was CD4+ T cells from blood buffy coats. This CDR3 reads CASDPAGGRADTQYF. In nucleotides, the CDR3 is TGCGCCAGCGATCCAGCGGGAGGTCGGGCAGATACGCAGTATTTT.